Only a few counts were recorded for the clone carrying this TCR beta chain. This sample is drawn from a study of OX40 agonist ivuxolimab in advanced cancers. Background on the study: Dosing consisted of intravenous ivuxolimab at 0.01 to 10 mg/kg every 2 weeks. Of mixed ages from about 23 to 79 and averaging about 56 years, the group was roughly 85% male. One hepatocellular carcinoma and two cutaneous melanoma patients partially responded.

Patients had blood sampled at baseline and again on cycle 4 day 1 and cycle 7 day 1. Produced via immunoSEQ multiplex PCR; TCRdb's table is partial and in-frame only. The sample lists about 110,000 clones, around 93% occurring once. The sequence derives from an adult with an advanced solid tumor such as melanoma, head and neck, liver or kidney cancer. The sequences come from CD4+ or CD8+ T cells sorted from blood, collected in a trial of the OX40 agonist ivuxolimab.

The CDR3 region has the DNA TGTGCCAGCTCACGGATCGGACAGGGAGGGTACGAGCAGTACTTC. As protein: CASSRIGQGGYEQYF. The chain uses TRBV18 and TRBJ2-7, with a tentative D call TRBD1 (8 bases). Germline V gene sequence: CDR1 KGHSH, CDR2 LQKENI. V lost 4 bases and J lost 4, with 17 bases in between. The CDR3 has 15 residues. Full variable domain (remainder filled in from reference TRBV18 and TRBJ2-7): NAGVMQNPRHLVRRRGQEARLRCSPMKGHSHVYWYRQLPEEGLKFMVYLQKENIIDESGMPKERFSAEFPKEGPSILRIQQVVRGDSAAYFCASSRIGQGGYEQYFGPGTRLTVT.